This record concerns one TCR beta chain sequence. This clonotype was observed at least ten times. Its antigen is unknown. Base qualities are missing; no much larger clone stands one base away. The hyperthyroidism patients were between 18 and 65 years old and newly diagnosed, with a disease duration of less than 2 months. Patients with uncontrolled infections, other autoimmune diseases, pregnancy or lactation were excluded. Diagnoses were established on the basis of clinical symptoms, serum thyroxine and TRAb, thyroid ultrasound, and orbital computed tomography. Blood from progressor patients was drawn when they were first diagnosed with hyperthyroidism, before any ophthalmopathy symptoms appeared. PBMCs were separated from around 9.1 ml of fresh peripheral blood using Ficoll-Paque density gradient centrifugation. Patients classed as progressors first received a Graves' hyperthyroidism diagnosis and then went on to develop ophthalmopathy during follow-up. Total RNA was extracted using Trizol reagent, and RNA quality was assessed on an Agilent 2100 Bioanalyzer.

This entry comes from a study of T cells in Graves' hyperthyroidism and ophthalmopathy (dated by TCRdb to between 2017 and 2020). With regard to the full study: Peripheral blood was sampled at the time of initial diagnosis, prior to any treatment. According to the paper, TCR Vbeta CDR3 sequencing was carried out on 135 peripheral blood samples, which came from over 40 ophthalmopathy, 75 to 80 hyperthyroidism and roughly 17 progressor patients. A discovery cohort of around 98 patients, 43 with Graves' ophthalmopathy and about 58 with stable Graves' hyperthyroidism, was used to find distinguishing TCR V-J signatures. The study also compared thyroid tissue and blood T-cell repertoires from five or six Graves' hyperthyroidism patients. The approximately 90 discovery patients were divided at random into training and test sets in a 7:3 ratio. Following sampling, methimazole starting at 30 mg daily was given to hyperthyroidism patients, and high-dose intravenous methylprednisolone was given to ophthalmopathy patients. Prospective prediction of ophthalmopathy was tested in an independent validation cohort consisting of fewer than 20 hyperthyroidism patients and over 15 patients who later progressed to ophthalmopathy. What the research found in general, with its limitations: A 13 V-J signature model separated ophthalmopathy from stable hyperthyroidism, with about 90% sensitivity and around 84% specificity in cross-validation and 80%/75% in testing. Most expanded thyroid clonotypes (frequency above 0.001) were also detected in blood, suggesting blood repertoires may reflect thyroid immune responses. In validation, progression to ophthalmopathy was predicted by the model with 70% to 71% sensitivity and 72% to 85% specificity, a median of around 5.9 months before onset. No statistical method was used to set the sample size in advance, and investigators knew the group allocation.

The TCR beta CDR3 regions were amplified from RNA transcripts. The first round of RT-PCR for the TCR CDR3 was performed with the HTBI primer set and the Qiagen OneStep RT-PCR kit. Libraries were constructed in a second round of multiplex PCR, after which size selection and purification were performed. The libraries were sequenced on an Illumina HiSeq2000 using paired-end 100 bp reads. As for how the authors treated the data: SOAPnuke was used to process the raw data, removing reads that contained adapters or uncalled bases, had a mean Phred below 15, or lacked an exact match to the constant primer or identifier. High-quality paired reads were merged using COPE v1.2.5, and each unique nucleotide sequence was defined as a clonotype. MiTCR v1.1 was used to align the clonotypes against IMGT TRBV, TRBD and TRBJ reference segments. The analysis included only V-J combinations with a frequency above 0.0001, which together covered roughly 99% of the repertoires. A TCS score was defined as the ratio between F50 (clonal expansion) and ExV (chaos), using BLOSUM62-based TCRdist between CDR3 peptides within each V-J. Welch's t-statistics and random forest reduced around 550 V-J features to roughly 13, which were used in a naive Bayes classifier (R e1071). TCRdb handled the public reads itself, with Q25 trimming in fastp and clone calling in MiXCR, and kept productive beta chains. Each entry is one CDR3 protein sequence, shown with its most common DNA and genes. For this entry, the V and J calls and clone size follow TCRdb and not the study's own pipeline. This sample comprises a few hundred thousand distinct CDR3 sequences, 15% to 18% of them detected only once. The top ten clones comprise about 27% of the sample.

The CDR3 starts with the cysteine, ends with the phenylalanine, and has 18 residues. Solely the CDR3 DNA is kept, with 54 bases framed from the first base. As encoded in the germline V gene (reference sequence), CDR1 is LGHDT while CDR2 is YNNKEL. V is shortened by 1 base, J by 6 bases, and the region joining them spans 21 bases. Recombination linked TRBV3-1 to TRBJ2-2; the D call is tentative, TRBD1 or TRBD2, as each matches 5 bases. The receptor's source is a woman aged 18-35 years with Graves' hyperthyroidism that later progressed to Graves' ophthalmopathy. Sequenced input: blood. The DNA reads as follows: TGTGCCAGCAGCCAAGCTAAAAGCGGCAGGGCGGTTGCCGGGGAGCTGTTTTTT. It translates to CASSQAKSGRAVAGELFF.